These T cell receptor beta chains were read from a single sample in a study of blood T cell repertoires in COVID-19. The repertoire was sequenced with immunoSEQ multiplex PCR; TCRdb's copy has only in-frame clones and lacks some. The repertoire includes about 99,000 clones, 84% of them detected once, and around 2% sits in the top ten. Input material: peripheral blood. The source is a man aged 65 to 79 with active or convalescent COVID-19. The CDR3 runs from the conserved cysteine through the conserved F or W. A D gene is named only where the DNA matches it firmly. The size field is filled for only some rows; it gives once, few, many or a size class.

d_call	clone_size	v_call	j_call	cdr3_nt	cdr3_aa
NA	NA	TRBV7-6	TRBJ2-5	TGTGCCAGCAGCCTAGGACCATGGGGCAGGCAAGAGACCCAGTACTTC	CASSLGPWGRQETQYF
NA	NA	TRBV19	TRBJ1-1	TGTGCCAGTAGTTTTTTACAGGGTTCCACTGAAGCTTTCTTT	CASSFLQGSTEAFF
TRBD1	once	TRBV2	TRBJ1-4	TGTGCCAGCAGTGTGTACGGGACAGTTAATGAAAAACTGTTTTTT	CASSVYGTVNEKLFF
NA	NA	TRBV5-1	TRBJ1-3	TGCGCCAGCAGCTTGGCGGTTGAGGGGGACAACACCATATATTTT	CASSLAVEGDNTIYF
NA	NA	TRBV1	TRBJ2-5	TGCACCAGCAGCCAAGATGGCCTAGCGGGGACCGTACGCCAAGAGACCCAGTACTTC	CTSSQDGLAGTVRQETQYF
TRBD1	NA	TRBV12-3/TRBV12-4	TRBJ1-1	TGTGCCAGCAAGTGGACAGGGCCTGAAGCTTTCTTT	CASKWTGPEAFF
NA	NA	TRBV5-6	TRBJ1-4	TGTGCCAGCAGCTTGGACGGAGCTAATGAAAAACTGTTTTTT	CASSLDGANEKLFF
TRBD1	once	TRBV28	TRBJ2-7	TGTGCCAGCAGTTTACAGGGGGCGAATTCCTACGAGCAGTACTTC	CASSLQGANSYEQYF
TRBD2	NA	TRBV7-2	TRBJ2-1	TGTGCCAGCAGCTCTAGAGGAGCGGGGTCATACAATGAGCAGTTCTTC	CASSSRGAGSYNEQFF
NA	once	TRBV7-2	TRBJ2-2	TGTGCCAGCAGCCTTCGTCGGACACAGAACACCGGGGAGCTGTTTTTT	CASSLRRTQNTGELFF
TRBD2	NA	TRBV9	TRBJ2-3	TGTGCCAGCAGCGTAACGATAGCGGGGGGGCCAGGAGATACGCAGTATTTT	CASSVTIAGGPGDTQYF
NA	NA	TRBV23-1	TRBJ1-5	TGCGCCAGCAGTCGAGGGTTCCCGCAGCCCCAGCATTTT	CASSRGFPQPQHF
TRBD1	NA	TRBV9	TRBJ2-2	TGTGCCAGCAGCGCCACCGGGACAGGGGGCTCCGGGGAGCTGTTTTTT	CASSATGTGGSGELFF
NA	NA	TRBV7-8	TRBJ1-3	TGTGCCAGCAGCTTAGCAGGGGCTGGAAACACCATATATTTT	CASSLAGAGNTIYF
NA	NA	TRBV30	TRBJ1-1	TGTGCCTGGAGTGAGGGACACATGGGGACTGAAGCTTTCTTT	CAWSEGHMGTEAFF
TRBD1	once	TRBV18	TRBJ2-7	TGTGCCAGCTCACCGGGTATTGGGACAGGGGGACACGAGCAGTACTTC	CASSPGIGTGGHEQYF
NA	NA	TRBV29-1	TRBJ1-1	TGCAGCGTTGACCCCTGGAACACTGAAGCTTTCTTT	CSVDPWNTEAFF
NA	NA	TRBV11-2	TRBJ2-2	TGTGCCAGCAGCTTGGTACTAGCCGCCGGGGAGCTGTTTTTT	CASSLVLAAGELFF
NA	NA	TRBV19	TRBJ1-6	TGTGCCAGTAGGACAAGTCGAGTTGAGAATTCACCCCTCCACTTT	CASRTSRVENSPLHF
TRBD2	NA	TRBV5-1	TRBJ2-3	TGCGCCAGCACCGCCGGGACTAGCGGCACAGATACGCAGTATTTT	CASTAGTSGTDTQYF
TRBD2	once	TRBV7-2	TRBJ2-5	TGTGCCAGCAGCTTGGCGACTAGCGGGGGTCTTCGAGTAGAGACCCAGTACTTC	CASSLATSGGLRVETQYF
TRBD2	NA	TRBV6-2/TRBV6-3	TRBJ2-1	TGTGCCAGCAGTTCGCGACTAGCGGGGGCCTACAATGAGCAGTTCTTC	CASSSRLAGAYNEQFF
TRBD1	NA	TRBV4-3	TRBJ2-7	TGCGCCAGCAGCCAAGGACAGGGAAACTCCTACGAGCAGTACTTC	CASSQGQGNSYEQYF
NA	NA	TRBV29-1	TRBJ2-5	TGCAGCGTTGGCGGGGGCCGGGAGACCCAGTACTTC	CSVGGGRETQYF
NA	NA	TRBV10-3	TRBJ2-3	TGTGCCATCAGTGGAGCAGGGTCAGATACGCAGTATTTT	CAISGAGSDTQYF
NA	NA	TRBV3-1/TRBV3-2	TRBJ1-3	TGTGCCAGCAGCCAAGGGAGAAGGGGCTTTTCTGGAAACACCATATATTTT	CASSQGRRGFSGNTIYF
NA	NA	TRBV30	TRBJ1-1	TGTGCCTGGAGTCGAGGGGGGAACACTGAAGCTTTCTTT	CAWSRGGNTEAFF